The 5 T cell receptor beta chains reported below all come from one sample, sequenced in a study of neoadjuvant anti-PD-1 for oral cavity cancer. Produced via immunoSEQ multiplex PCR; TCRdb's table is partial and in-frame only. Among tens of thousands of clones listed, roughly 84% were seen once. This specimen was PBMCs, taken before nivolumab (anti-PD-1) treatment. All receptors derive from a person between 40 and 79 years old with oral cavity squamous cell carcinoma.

The CDR3 bases are TGCGCCAGCAGCTTGGGGGGACGGAATTCACCCCTCCACTTT. Amino acids: CASSLGGRNSPLHF. V usage is TRBV5-1 and J usage is TRBJ1-6; TRBD1 might be the D (5 bases). Trimming removed 0 bases at V and 7 bases at J, with 8 bases between. The CDR3 spans 14 residues. Germline-derived CDR1 and CDR2 are SGHRS and YFSETQ.

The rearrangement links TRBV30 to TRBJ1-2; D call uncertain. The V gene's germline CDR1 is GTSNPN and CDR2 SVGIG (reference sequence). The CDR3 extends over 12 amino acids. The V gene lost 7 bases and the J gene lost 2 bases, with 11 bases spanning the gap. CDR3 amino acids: CALARFNYGYTF. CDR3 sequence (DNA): TGTGCCTTGGCAAGATTCAACTATGGCTACACCTTC.

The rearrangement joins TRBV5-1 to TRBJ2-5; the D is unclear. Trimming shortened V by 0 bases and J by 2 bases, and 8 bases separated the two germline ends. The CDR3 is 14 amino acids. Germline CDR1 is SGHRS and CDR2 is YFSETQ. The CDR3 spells CASSLESYQETQYF. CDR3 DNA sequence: TGCGCCAGCAGCTTGGAGTCCTATCAAGAGACCCAGTACTTC.

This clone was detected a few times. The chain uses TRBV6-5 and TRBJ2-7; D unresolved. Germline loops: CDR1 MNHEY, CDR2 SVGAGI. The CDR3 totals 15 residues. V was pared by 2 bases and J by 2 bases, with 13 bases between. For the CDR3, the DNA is TGTGCCAGCAGTTACGCGCAGCAAGGGCCCTACGAGCAGTACTTC. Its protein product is CASSYAQQGPYEQYF.

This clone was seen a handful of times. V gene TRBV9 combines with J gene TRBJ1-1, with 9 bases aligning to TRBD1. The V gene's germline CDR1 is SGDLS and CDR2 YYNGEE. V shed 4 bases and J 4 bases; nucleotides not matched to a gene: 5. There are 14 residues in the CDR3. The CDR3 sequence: CASSHRQGGTEAFF. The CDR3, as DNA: TGTGCCAGCAGCCACCGACAGGGGGGCACTGAAGCTTTCTTT.